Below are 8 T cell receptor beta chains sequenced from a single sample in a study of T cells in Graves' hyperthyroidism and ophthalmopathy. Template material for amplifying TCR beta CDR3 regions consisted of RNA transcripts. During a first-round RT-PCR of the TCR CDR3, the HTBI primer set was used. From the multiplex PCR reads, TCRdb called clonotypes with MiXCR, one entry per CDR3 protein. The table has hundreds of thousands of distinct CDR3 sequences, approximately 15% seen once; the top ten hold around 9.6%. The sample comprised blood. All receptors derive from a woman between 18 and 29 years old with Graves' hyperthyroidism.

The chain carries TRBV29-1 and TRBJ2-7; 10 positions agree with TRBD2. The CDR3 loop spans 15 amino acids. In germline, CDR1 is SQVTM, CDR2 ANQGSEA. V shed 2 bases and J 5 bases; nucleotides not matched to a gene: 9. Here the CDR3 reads CSVEKASGSRNEQYF. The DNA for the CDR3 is TGCAGCGTTGAAAAGGCTAGCGGGAGTAGGAACGAGCAGTACTTC.

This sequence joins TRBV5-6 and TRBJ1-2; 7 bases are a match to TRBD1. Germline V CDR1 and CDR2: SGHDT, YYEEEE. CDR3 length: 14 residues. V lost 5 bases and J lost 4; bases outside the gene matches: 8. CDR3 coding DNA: TGTGCCAGCAGGGCGAGGGGGACAGCCTATGGCTACACCTTC. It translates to CASRARGTAYGYTF.

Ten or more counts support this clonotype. The CDR3 DNA reads TGCAGTGCTAGCAGAAGCTCCTACAATGAGCAGTTCTTC. Translating gives CSASRSSYNEQFF. V usage is TRBV20-1 and J usage is TRBJ2-1; D call uncertain. CDR1 and CDR2 from the germline V gene are DFQATT and SNEGSKA (reference sequence). Trimming removed 3 bases from V and 0 bases from J, with 6 bases in between. The CDR3 has 13 residues.

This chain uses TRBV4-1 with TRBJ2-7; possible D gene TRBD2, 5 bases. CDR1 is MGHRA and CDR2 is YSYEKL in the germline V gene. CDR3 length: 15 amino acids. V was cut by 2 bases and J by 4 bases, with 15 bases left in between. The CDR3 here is CASSQTGSPLYEQYF. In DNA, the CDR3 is TGCGCCAGCAGCCAAACGGGGAGCCCCCTATACGAGCAGTACTTC.

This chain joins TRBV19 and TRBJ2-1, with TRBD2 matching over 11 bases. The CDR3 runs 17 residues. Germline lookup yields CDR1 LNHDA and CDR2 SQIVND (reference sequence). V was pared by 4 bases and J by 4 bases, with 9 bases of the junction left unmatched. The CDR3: CASSTRIGTSGYNEQFF. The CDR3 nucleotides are TGTGCCAGTAGTACCAGAATCGGGACTAGCGGTTACAATGAGCAGTTCTTC.

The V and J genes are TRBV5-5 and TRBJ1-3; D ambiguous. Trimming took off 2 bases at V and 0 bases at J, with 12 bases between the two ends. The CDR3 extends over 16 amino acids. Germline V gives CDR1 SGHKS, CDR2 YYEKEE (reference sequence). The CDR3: CASSFLDNRSGNTIYF. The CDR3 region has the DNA TGTGCCAGCAGCTTTCTCGATAACCGCTCTGGAAACACCATATATTTT.

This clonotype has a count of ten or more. Here the CDR3 DNA reads TGTGCCTGGAGTCGGAGCACTGAAGCTTTCTTT. Encoded protein: CAWSRSTEAFF. The chain joins TRBV30 to TRBJ1-1, with D unresolved. The CDR3 is 11 residues long. V lost 2 bases and J 4 bases, leaving 5 bases between the germline ends. Germline loops: CDR1 GTSNPN, CDR2 SVGIG (reference sequence).

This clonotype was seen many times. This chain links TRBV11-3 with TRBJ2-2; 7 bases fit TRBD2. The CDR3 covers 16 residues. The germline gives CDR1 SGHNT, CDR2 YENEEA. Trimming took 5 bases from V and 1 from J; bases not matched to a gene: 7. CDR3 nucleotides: TGTGCCAGCAGCAAAGCGGGGCGGAAGAACACCGGGGAGCTGTTTTTT. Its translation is CASSKAGRKNTGELFF. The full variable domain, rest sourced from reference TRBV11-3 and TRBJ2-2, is EAGVVQSPRYKIIEKKQPVAFWCNPISGHNTLYWYLQNLGQGPELLIRYENEEAVDDSQLPKDRFSAERLKGVDSTLKIQPAELGDSAVYLCASSKAGRKNTGELFFGEGSRLTVL.